A selection of T cell receptor beta chains follows, all from one sample in a study of blood T cells in healthy people across ages. TCRdb re-called the 5' RACE reads with MiXCR, one entry per CDR3 protein. This table holds 540,000 or so distinct CDR3 sequences, less than 60% found once. Sequenced: blood. These receptors came from a man older than 75 in good health. The CDR3 runs from the conserved cysteine through the conserved F or W. D genes are given only for firm matches. The size field is filled for only some rows; it gives once, few, many or a size class.

. | TRBJ1-4 | TRBV5-1 | . | TGCGCCAGCAGCTTGCGGGCTGGAAGGGGTGAAAAACTGTTTTTT | CASSLRAGRGEKLFF
. | TRBJ2-3 | TRBV2 | . | TGTGCCAGTAGGGATCCCTCTAGCACAGATACGCAGTATTTT | CASRDPSSTDTQYF
few | TRBJ2-1 | TRBV7-9 | TRBD2 | TGTGCTACCTCGGCGGGAGGTGGGGGCCCCTACAATGAGCAGTTCTTC | CATSAGGGGPYNEQFF
. | TRBJ1-5 | TRBV6-6 | . | TGTGCCAGCAATGGGGATAGCAATCAGCCCCAGCATTTT | CASNGDSNQPQHF
. | TRBJ1-4 | TRBV24-1 | . | TGTGCCACCAGTGATAGCTCTGCGGGTGAAAAACTGTTTTTT | CATSDSSAGEKLFF
. | TRBJ2-3 | TRBV20-1 | . | TGCAGTGCTAGAGATGCGAGCGCCGGCGGGGATACGCAGTATTTT | CSARDASAGGDTQYF
few | TRBJ1-2 | TRBV7-2 | . | TGTGCCAGCAGCAACGACACTGGCGGAGGGAAGGACACCTTC | CASSNDTGGGKDTF
once | TRBJ2-7 | TRBV7-2 | TRBD2 | TGTGCCAGCAGCTTAGGAGCTTCCGGGACTACATACGAGCAGTACTTC | CASSLGASGTTYEQYF
. | TRBJ2-5 | TRBV6-6 | . | TGTGCCAGCAGTGTCTTGGAGCAAGAGACCCAGTACTTC | CASSVLEQETQYF
. | TRBJ1-1 | TRBV9 | TRBD1 | TGTGCCAGCAGCGTACTCCCGACAGGGGAAACTTTCTTT | CASSVLPTGETFF
few | TRBJ2-1 | TRBV6-2/TRBV6-3 | . | TGTGCCTCGGGCGGCAGGGCTGGGAAGAATGAGCAGTTCTTC | CASGGRAGKNEQFF
. | TRBJ2-3 | TRBV7-2 | TRBD2 | TGTGCCAGCAGCTTAGGGGGCAGCGGGAGGTCAGATACGCAGTATTTT | CASSLGGSGRSDTQYF
. | TRBJ1-1 | TRBV6-2/TRBV6-3 | . | TGTGCCAGCAGCCACCCCATTGGTCGTAACACTGAAGCTTTCTTT | CASSHPIGRNTEAFF
. | TRBJ2-7 | TRBV7-2 | TRBD1 | TGTGCCAGCAACAAAACCGGGACAGGGTGCATGTACGAGCAGTACTTC | CASNKTGTGCMYEQYF
many | TRBJ2-7 | TRBV10-3 | TRBD1 | TGTGCCATCAGGGGGACAGGGAACGAGCAGTACTTC | CAIRGTGNEQYF
. | TRBJ2-7 | TRBV4-3 | . | TGCGCCAGCAGCCAGAGACCGAGACAGGCTGGGTACGAGCAGTACTTC | CASSQRPRQAGYEQYF
few | TRBJ2-3 | TRBV12-3/TRBV12-4 | . | TGTGCCAGCAGTTTGGGGGGGCGAGGAGGAGATACGCAGTATTTT | CASSLGGRGGDTQYF
. | TRBJ2-3 | TRBV7-3 | TRBD2 | TGTGCCAGCAGCACCGGACGAGCGGGAGCTGATACGCAGTATTTT | CASSTGRAGADTQYF
. | TRBJ1-2 | TRBV20-1 | . | TGCAGTGCTAGTGTCCAGGGTATATACTATGGCTACACCTTC | CSASVQGIYYGYTF
few | TRBJ2-1 | TRBV15 | . | TGTGCCACTGTCAAGGCGGGGAATGAGCAGTTCTTC | CATVKAGNEQFF
. | TRBJ2-1 | TRBV20-1 | TRBD2 | TGCAGTGCCCGGGGACTAGCGGGAGTTGGCCCTTCCTACAATGAGCAGTTCTTC | CSARGLAGVGPSYNEQFF
. | TRBJ2-7 | TRBV15 | . | TGTGCCACCAGCCCACAGGGGGGGCCTTCCTACGAGCAGTACTTC | CATSPQGGPSYEQYF
. | TRBJ2-7 | TRBV5-1 | TRBD2 | TGCGTCAGCAGCCCGGAACTAGCGGGAGGTACCTACGAGCAGTACTTC | CVSSPELAGGTYEQYF
. | TRBJ2-1 | TRBV24-1 | . | TGTGCCACCAGTGGTTTAAGCACGGCGGCCGGCTACAATGAGCAGTTCTTC | CATSGLSTAAGYNEQFF
many | TRBJ2-5 | TRBV7-9 | . | TGTGCCAGCAGCTTAAGGGTTCAAGAGACCCAGTACTTC | CASSLRVQETQYF
. | TRBJ2-7 | TRBV20-1 | TRBD2 | TGCAGTGCTGGAGATCGGGCGGGAGGTTCCTACGAGCAGTACTTC | CSAGDRAGGSYEQYF
few | TRBJ2-5 | TRBV7-9 | TRBD2 | TGTGCCAGCAGCTTCCGTAGCGGGAGTGACACTTCCCAAGAGACCCAGTACTTC | CASSFRSGSDTSQETQYF
. | TRBJ2-2 | TRBV20-1 | TRBD2 | TGCAGTGCCGTGGGGGGGCCTAGCGGGGGATCCGGGGAGCTGTTTTTT | CSAVGGPSGGSGELFF
few | TRBJ2-3 | TRBV5-6 | . | TGTGCCAGCAGCTTGCAGGGTATCGGCACAGATACGCAGTATTTT | CASSLQGIGTDTQYF
few | TRBJ2-7 | TRBV14 | TRBD1 | TGTGCCAGCAGCCAAGTAAGCAGACAGGGACCCTACGAGCAGTACTTC | CASSQVSRQGPYEQYF
few | TRBJ2-1 | TRBV20-1 | . | TGCAGTGCTCGCCGACAGAACAATGAGCAGTTCTTC | CSARRQNNEQFF
. | TRBJ1-2 | TRBV5-1 | . | TGCGCCAGCAGCTTGCTGTCGGGGTCAAGGAACTATGGCTACACCTTC | CASSLLSGSRNYGYTF